These T cell receptor beta chains were read from a single sample in a study of shared clonotypes between healthy human individuals. Assay used: immunoSEQ multiplex PCR; TCRdb lists only in-frame clones, some missing. The table lists 1,400,000 or so clones, 98% of them singletons. Sequenced: naive CD4+ T cells sorted from blood. The receptors were gathered from a man under 40 in good health. The CDR3 runs from the conserved cysteine through the conserved F or W. A D gene is named only where the DNA matches it firmly. Only part of the rows carry a size: once, few, many, or a class if the clone is expanded.

clone_size j_call cdr3_length v_call d_call cdr3_nt cdr3_aa
once TRBJ2-4 15 TRBV5-4 - TGTGCCAGCAGCTTGGCGGGGTTAGCCAAAAACATTCAGTACTTC CASSLAGLAKNIQYF
- TRBJ2-1 11 TRBV2 - TGTGCCAGCAGACGGGGGTACGGACAGTTCTTC CASRRGYGQFF
- TRBJ2-5 14 TRBV27 - TGTGCCAGCAGTTTACTGCCGTCTCAAGAGACCCAGTACTTC CASSLLPSQETQYF
- TRBJ2-7 14 TRBV7-6 - TGTGCCAGCAGCTTAGTCCGCGGGTCGGACGAGCAGTACTTC CASSLVRGSDEQYF
- TRBJ2-2 18 TRBV4-1 - TGCGCCAGCAGCCAAGTCGGGACAGTCGGGAGGAACACCGGGGAGCTGTTTTTT CASSQVGTVGRNTGELFF
- TRBJ2-1 18 TRBV5-1 TRBD1 TGCGCCAGCAGCTGGCTTTTGACTGGACAGGGTGGTGATAATGAGCAGTTCTTC CASSWLLTGQGGDNEQFF
- TRBJ2-4 14 TRBV5-6 - TGTGCCAGCAGCTTGGTGGGAGCCAAAAACATTCAGTACTTC CASSLVGAKNIQYF
- TRBJ2-7 14 TRBV18 TRBD2 TGTGCCAGCTCACTTAGCGGGAGGACCTACGAGCAGTACTTC CASSLSGRTYEQYF
- TRBJ2-1 13 TRBV5-6 - TGTGCCAGCAGTTCACTAGTTATGGATGAGCAGTTCTTC CASSSLVMDEQFF
- TRBJ2-7 13 TRBV5-1 - TGCGCCAGCAGCTTGCAGGAGACCTACGAGCAGTACTTC CASSLQETYEQYF
- TRBJ2-4 13 TRBV11-2 - TGTGCCAGCAGCCCTTTGCCCCGCGGCATTCAGTACTTC CASSPLPRGIQYF
- TRBJ2-3 11 TRBV18 - TGTGCCACTCGAGGGGCAGATACGCAGTATTTT CATRGADTQYF
- TRBJ2-7 16 TRBV7-9 TRBD2 TGTGCCAGCAGCCCCTCCTGGAGCGGGAGGAGCTACGAGCAGTACTTC CASSPSWSGRSYEQYF
- TRBJ1-5 13 TRBV27 - TGTGCCAGCAGGGGTGGGCCCGATCAGCCCCAGCATTTT CASRGGPDQPQHF
once TRBJ2-1 14 TRBV25-1 - TGTGCCAGCAGTCTCTCGGGCAGGCGGATTGAGCAGTTCTTC CASSLSGRRIEQFF
- TRBJ1-3 15 TRBV4-1 - TGCGCCAGCAGCCAAGTAACCGGGTCTGGAAACACCATATATTTT CASSQVTGSGNTIYF
- TRBJ2-2 14 TRBV7-3 - TGTGCCAGCAGTGTGATCGCGAACACCGGGGAGCTGTTTTTT CASSVIANTGELFF
once TRBJ1-5 13 TRBV19 - TGTGCCAGTAGTATTCCGGGACGTCAGCCCCAGCATTTT CASSIPGRQPQHF
- TRBJ2-2 15 TRBV5-1 - TGCGCCAGCAGCTTGGTGGTGGGGGACACCGGGGAGCTGTTTTTT CASSLVVGDTGELFF
- TRBJ1-2 17 TRBV7-2 - TGTGCCAGCAGCTTAAGTAGGGAGGTTGCTGCTAACTATGGCTACACCTTC CASSLSREVAANYGYTF
- TRBJ2-2 14 TRBV6-5 - TGTGCCAGCAGTTACAAGCGGAACACCGGGGAGCTGTTTTTT CASSYKRNTGELFF
once TRBJ2-1 14 TRBV11-3 - TGTGCCAGCAGCTTTCGCGGGACGACCAATGAGCAGTTCTTC CASSFRGTTNEQFF
- TRBJ2-3 18 TRBV9 TRBD2 TGTGCCAGCAGCGGGGGGACTAGCGCCAAGATGAGCACAGATACGCAGTATTTT CASSGGTSAKMSTDTQYF
- TRBJ2-7 13 TRBV28 - TGTGCCAAAATAGCGCGAATCTACCACGAGCAGTACTTC CAKIARIYHEQYF